These 18 T cell receptor beta chains came from one sample sequenced in a study of Ad26.COV2.S vaccination and SARS-CoV-2 variants. TCRdb's table, derived via immunoSEQ multiplex PCR, lists solely in-frame clones and lacks some. Here the sample spans 43,000 or so clones, 65% to 90% being singletons. Sequenced material: peripheral blood, taken after recovery from COVID-19. These receptors all stem from a human donor who had recovered from COVID-19.

In this sample, this clone turned up a few times. The chain recombines TRBV7-9 with TRBJ2-5; D unresolved. The CDR3 length is 12 residues. The germline V gene encodes CDR1 SEHNR and CDR2 FQNEAQ (reference sequence). Trimming pared 2 bases from V and 4 bases from J, leaving 5 bases between. The CDR3 is CASSLWGETQYF. CDR3 coding DNA: TGTGCCAGCAGCTTATGGGGAGAGACCCAGTACTTC.

This clone was counted once. The CDR3 loop reads CASSYTSGGAQYF. CDR3 nucleotide sequence: TGTGCCAGCAGTTACACTAGCGGGGGGGCGCAGTATTTT. This sequence joins TRBV6-5 and TRBJ2-3; 13 bases map to TRBD2. CDR1 is MNHEY, CDR2 SVGAGI, per germline. V shed 2 bases, J shed 10 bases, and the junction held 0 bases outside the gene matches. This CDR3 region has 13 residues.

The genes are TRBV28 and TRBJ2-2; D is ambiguous. Germline CDR1 MDHEN, CDR2 SYDVKM. V was clipped by 4 bases and J by 4 bases, with 10 bases between them. The CDR3 is made up of 14 amino acids. The CDR3 spells CASSSPGGTGELFF. CDR3 DNA sequence: TGTGCCAGCAGTTCCCCGGGTGGCACCGGGGAGCTGTTTTTT.

J is TRBJ2-7 and V is TRBV18; 11 bases line up with TRBD1. Germline assignment: CDR1 KGHSH and CDR2 LQKENI. The CDR3 runs 16 residues. V lost 4 bases and J lost 3; bases outside the gene matches: 8. This CDR3 reads CASSLSGQGGLYEQYV. DNA of the CDR3: TGTGCCAGCTCACTATCGGGACAGGGGGGTCTCTACGAGCAGTACGTC.

The genes are TRBV29-1 and TRBJ2-3; no clear D. V lost 6 bases and J 0 bases, leaving 4 bases between the germline ends. The CDR3 spans 11 residues. The germline V gene encodes CDR1 SQVTM and CDR2 ANQGSEA. The CDR3 DNA sequence: TGCAGCGTGGAGAGCACAGATACGCAGTATTTT. Residues: CSVESTDTQYF.

This chain joins TRBV19 and TRBJ1-4, with D possibly TRBD1 on 5 matching bases. Trimming cost V 5 bases and J 6 bases, with 19 bases left between them. There are 16 residues in the CDR3. Per the germline V gene, CDR1 is LNHDA and CDR2 is SQIVND (reference sequence). The CDR3: CASSEAIGVFDEKLFF. In DNA form, the CDR3 reads TGTGCCAGTAGTGAAGCCATAGGGGTATTCGATGAAAAACTGTTTTTT.

This rearrangement joins TRBV9 to TRBJ1-4, with D hard to call. This CDR3 is built from 15 residues. CDR1 is SGDLS, CDR2 YYNGEE, per germline. V lost 1 base to trimming and J lost 4 bases, with 11 bases between them. As DNA, the CDR3 is TGTGCCAGCAGCGTACGTGAGTCTTTTAATGAAAAACTGTTTTTT. This translates into CASSVRESFNEKLFF.

This rearrangement joins TRBV19 to TRBJ1-1; D is unresolved. Germline CDR1 is LNHDA and CDR2 is SQIVND (reference sequence). The V end was cut by 1 base, the J end by 1 base, with 7 bases between. CDR3 length: 14 amino acids. The DNA of the CDR3 is TGTGCCAGTAGTATAGCACCGGGGAACACTGAAGCTTTCTTT. Translation: CASSIAPGNTEAFF.

The V gene is TRBV5-4, the J gene TRBJ1-6; D might be TRBD1 (5 bases). The CDR3 extends over 15 amino acids. Germline CDR1 SGHNT, CDR2 YYREEE (reference sequence). Between the trimmed V and J ends, which lost 0 bases and 11 bases, there was a span of 15 bases. This CDR3 is CASSLVGAEGAPLHF. As DNA, the CDR3 is TGTGCCAGCAGCTTGGTAGGGGCGGAGGGTGCACCCCTCCACTTT.

This chain connects TRBV2 to TRBJ1-2; a possible D gene is TRBD1 (6 bases). In germline, CDR1 is SNHLY, CDR2 FYNNEI. Trimming shortened V by 9 bases and J by 4 bases, and 12 bases separated the two germline ends. This CDR3 is built from 12 residues. The CDR3 DNA follows: TGTGCCAGAGTGGGACAATTCTATGGCTACACCTTC. Its protein is CARVGQFYGYTF. The full variable domain, completed using reference TRBV2 and TRBJ1-2, is EPEVTQTPSHQVTQMGQEVILRCVPISNHLYFYWYRQILGQKVEFLVSFYNNEISEKSEIFDDQFSVERPDGSNFTLKIRSTKLEDSAMYFCARVGQFYGYTFGSGTRLTVV.

This sequence joins TRBV5-1 and TRBJ1-1; D gene uncertain. The CDR3 has 16 residues. V was shortened by 0 bases and J by 4 bases, with 16 bases between the two germline ends. Germline-derived CDR1 and CDR2 are SGHRS and YFSETQ. This CDR3 reads CASSLEQRRAGTEAFF. The CDR3 region has the DNA TGCGCCAGCAGCTTGGAACAGCGGCGGGCGGGCACTGAAGCTTTCTTT.

The genes are TRBV27 and TRBJ2-7; D not certain. Germline values: CDR1 MNHEY, CDR2 SMNVEV (reference sequence). CDR3 size: 13 residues. Trimming shortened V by 6 bases and J by 6 bases, and 15 bases separated the two germline ends. The DNA of the CDR3 is TGTGCCAGCAGACCACCTTATGCACGCGAGCAGTACTTC. Amino acid sequence: CASRPPYAREQYF.

The chain couples TRBV19 to TRBJ1-1; TRBD1 aligns across 9 bases. The CDR3 loop spans 14 amino acids. The ends lost 4 bases at V and 1 base at J; junction bases unmatched: 1. The germline gives CDR1 LNHDA, CDR2 SQIVND (reference sequence). The CDR3 nucleotides are TGTGCCAGTAGTAGGGACAGGGAGAACACTGAAGCTTTCTTT. Protein sequence: CASSRDRENTEAFF.

The V call is TRBV24-1, the J call TRBJ1-2; 10 bases are shared with TRBD1. The trim removed 4 bases at V and 8 bases at J, leaving 15 bases unmatched. Germline values: CDR1 KGHDR, CDR2 SFDVKD. The CDR3 has 17 amino acids. CDR3 bases: TGTGCCACCAGTGACCCGGGACAGGGGACCTCCTCGGGCGGCTACACCTTC. Protein: CATSDPGQGTSSGGYTF.

J is TRBJ2-6 and V is TRBV19; D is perhaps TRBD1 or TRBD2 (5 bases each). The CDR3 is made up of 15 amino acids. With 10 bases removed from V and 0 bases from J, the gap between germline ends came to 13 bases. Looked up from germline, CDR1 is LNHDA and CDR2 is SQIVND (reference sequence). CDR3 loop: CATSLGVSGANVLTF. The CDR3 DNA sequence: TGTGCCACCTCCTTGGGGGTCTCTGGGGCCAACGTCCTGACTTTC. The full variable domain, rest sourced from reference TRBV19 and TRBJ2-6, is DGGITQSPKYLFRKEGQNVTLSCEQNLNHDAMYWYRQDPGQGLRLIYYSQIVNDFQKGDIAEGYSVSREKKESFPLTVTSAQKNPTAFYLCATSLGVSGANVLTFGAGSRLTVL.

The chain has TRBV12-3 or TRBV12-4 and TRBJ1-2; no clear D gene. CDR3 length equals 13 residues. V was clipped by 6 bases and J by 4 bases, with 12 bases between them. The DNA for the CDR3 is TGTGCCAGCAGAGCCACAGTTCTCTATGGCTACACCTTC. Amino acids: CASRATVLYGYTF.

The chain couples TRBV28 to TRBJ1-1; 7 bases are shared with TRBD1. Germline V gene data show CDR1 as MDHEN and CDR2 as SYDVKM. J gave up 1 base and V 9 bases, and 8 bases lay outside the gene matches. The CDR3 has 14 residues. The CDR3 region is CASSSTGENTEAFF. The DNA of the CDR3 is TGTGCCAGTAGCTCAACAGGGGAGAACACTGAAGCTTTCTTT.

This chain connects TRBV5-1 to TRBJ2-3, with a weak D call TRBD2 (5 bases). The CDR3 sequence is 15 residues long. Germline V gives CDR1 SGHRS, CDR2 YFSETQ. V was cut by 3 bases and J by 2 bases, with 13 bases left in between. CDR3 sequence: CASSSNLLDTDTQYF. CDR3 sequence (DNA): TGCGCCAGCAGCTCAAACCTACTAGACACAGATACGCAGTATTTT.